The 3 T cell receptor beta chains in this list originate from one sample, sequenced in a study of T-cell reconstitution after alpha-beta-depleted transplantation in children. The library targeted TCRbeta and was prepared with unique molecular identifiers. TCRdb analysed the PCR reads with MiXCR anew, one entry per CDR3 protein. The table has 500,000 to 650,000 distinct CDR3 sequences, about 10% seen once. The source material was PBMCs, mostly from graft donor cells, sampled 180 days after TCRalphabeta/CD19-depleted stem cell transplant. Receptors originate from a female patient under 10 years old who had a stem cell transplant for aplastic anemia, so the T cells may come from the graft donor.

This clonotype was counted many times. The rearrangement joins TRBV5-1 to TRBJ2-1; D uncertain. The CDR3 has 12 amino acids. V was trimmed by 0 bases and J by 7 bases, leaving 5 bases between them. From germline, CDR1 is SGHRS and CDR2 YFSETQ. The CDR3 loop reads CASSLGENEQFF. The CDR3 DNA reads TGCGCCAGCAGCTTGGGAGAAAATGAGCAGTTCTTC.

V gene TRBV19 combines with J gene TRBJ2-1, with TRBD2 matching over 8 bases. Unmatched junction bases numbered 7, after V lost 6 bases and J lost 3 bases. Germline assignment: CDR1 LNHDA and CDR2 SQIVND (reference sequence). This CDR3 region has 15 residues. This CDR3 reads CASRAGGHFYNEQFF. CDR3 DNA: TGTGCCAGTAGGGCGGGAGGACACTTCTACAATGAGCAGTTCTTC.

V is TRBV20-1 and J is TRBJ2-5; TRBD2 is a possible D gene (5 bases). This CDR3 spans 13 amino acids. CDR1 and CDR2 from the germline V gene are DFQATT and SNEGSKA (reference sequence). With 3 bases removed from V and 5 bases from J, the gap between germline ends came to 13 bases. The chain's CDR3 is CSASLGSLETQYF. The CDR3 nucleotides are TGCAGTGCTAGCCTAGGGAGTCTTGAGACCCAGTACTTC.